This TCR beta chain was recorded in a study of memory CD4+ T cells and cytomegalovirus serostatus. The sort gate was single viable CD3+CD4+CD8-CD45RO+ cells for memory CD4+ T cells. Clones were read by immunoSEQ multiplex PCR, and TCRdb kept only the in-frame ones, dropping some. Of over 65,000 clones detected, approximately 80% appear once; the ten largest clones hold roughly 0.79%. This clone has only one observation. The sequenced material came from memory CD4+ T cells from blood. The TCR originated in an adult in good health and CMV-seronegative.

CDR3 protein: CASSLAGSFNEQFF. CDR3 nucleotide sequence: TGTGCCAGCAGTCTAGCGGGGTCGTTCAATGAGCAGTTCTTC. The rearrangement uses TRBV2 and TRBJ2-1; 9 nucleotides match TRBD2. Trimming at V came to 5 bases and at J to 6 bases, leaving 5 bases not matched to a gene. Germline CDR1 reads SNHLY; CDR2 reads FYNNEI. This CDR3 has 14 amino acids.